Following are 22 T cell receptor beta chains from one sample sequenced in a study of T-cell memory formation after mild COVID-19 (dated by TCRdb to the early 2020s). Library construction relied on 5' RACE. These reads were obtained on an Illumina NovaSeq 6000. TCRdb ran its own pipeline on the public reads, namely fastp trimming at Q25 and MiXCR clone calling, and kept in-frame beta chains. Each CDR3 protein gets just one entry, which takes the most common genes and DNA from the rows behind it. The sample profile shows about 610,000 distinct CDR3 sequences; 15% to 20% of them were found once. The ten largest account for roughly 7.8% of the sample. The sample consisted of PBMCs or a T cell subset sorted from them (not recorded which). These TCRs come from an adult woman who had mild COVID-19 (a few samples of this study predate the infection). The sample titles of this study are shuffled in the database, so cell type and time point are left out; the donor was told from shared clones.

This clonotype turned up a few times. The chain carries TRBV10-2 and TRBJ2-3; the D call may be TRBD1 or TRBD2 (7 bases each). This CDR3 region has 15 residues. Trimming shortened V by 2 bases and J by 2 bases, and 11 bases separated the two germline ends. Germline CDR1 WSHSY, CDR2 SAAADI. Here the CDR3 reads CASSEAGGVTDTQYF. CDR3 nucleotides: TGCGCCAGCAGTGAGGCAGGGGGGGTCACAGATACGCAGTATTTT.

This clonotype was seen a handful of times. This rearrangement joins TRBV11-3 to TRBJ1-5, with D unclear. Germline CDR1 SGHNT, CDR2 YENEEA. Trimming removed 0 bases at V and 0 bases at J, with 21 bases between. This CDR3 is built from 20 residues. CDR3 loop: CASSLDFLLTRKYSNQPQHF. The CDR3 nucleotides read TGTGCCAGCAGCTTAGATTTTCTATTGACACGCAAATATAGCAATCAGCCCCAGCATTTT.

The J gene is TRBJ1-6, the V gene TRBV6-1; D remains ambiguous. Trimming cost V 2 bases and J 4 bases, with 15 bases left between them. From germline, CDR1 is MNHNS and CDR2 SASEGT. There are 17 residues in the CDR3. The CDR3 region is CASSEIGVGSYNSPLHF. CDR3 sequence (DNA): TGTGCCAGCAGTGAAATTGGAGTGGGATCATATAATTCACCCCTCCACTTT.

The V and J genes are TRBV18 and TRBJ2-7; 10 nucleotides agree with TRBD2. The CDR3 is 17 amino acids. Losses at the gene ends were 0 bases for V and 2 bases for J; bases not matched to a gene: 7. Per germline, CDR1 KGHSH and CDR2 LQKENI. CDR3 in DNA: TGTGCCAGCTCACCACCAGGGTTCCTAGCGGGAGCCTACGAGCAGTACTTC. Translation gives CASSPPGFLAGAYEQYF.

This clonotype was picked up many times. This rearrangement joins TRBV5-1 to TRBJ1-1; possibly TRBD1 for D (6 bases). Trimming left V 5 bases short and J 2 bases short, with 13 bases between. The CDR3 extends over 14 amino acids. Germline V gives CDR1 SGHRS, CDR2 YFSETQ. CDR3 region: CASRLSGVNTEAFF. The CDR3 DNA is TGCGCCAGCAGATTATCAGGGGTTAACACTGAAGCTTTCTTT.

This clonotype was detected only a few times. The V gene is TRBV7-3, the J gene TRBJ2-5, with TRBD2 matching 10 bases. Per the germline V gene, CDR1 is SGHTA and CDR2 is FQGTGA. Trimming removed 3 bases from V and 9 bases from J; junction bases left unmatched: 10. This CDR3 has 15 amino acids. The CDR3 coding sequence is TGTGCCAGCAGCTTCAAGGGGGCTAGCGGGGGACCCCAGTACTTC. This translates into CASSFKGASGGPQYF.

This clonotype was picked up a small number of times. This rearrangement joins TRBV7-8 to TRBJ2-7; TRBD1 matches at 7 bases. Looked up from germline, CDR1 is SGHVS and CDR2 is FQNEAQ. After removal of 7 bases from V and 3 bases from J, the junction contained 9 bases not matched to a gene. CDR3 length equals 14 residues. The CDR3 here is CASTIDREIYEQYF. CDR3 sequence (DNA): TGTGCCAGCACCATTGACAGGGAGATCTACGAGCAGTACTTC.

This clonotype was detected only a few times. The chain joins TRBV7-8 to TRBJ1-1; 7 bases are a match to TRBD1. V lost 5 bases to trimming and J lost 0 bases; unmatched junction nucleotides: 9. The CDR3 has 16 amino acids. Germline V lookup: CDR1 SGHVS, CDR2 FQNEAQ. CDR3 DNA sequence: TGTGCCAGCAGCGCAAACAGGGGCCTCATGAACACTGAAGCTTTCTTT. This encodes CASSANRGLMNTEAFF.

The rearrangement links TRBV5-1 to TRBJ2-7; tentative D call: TRBD2 (5 bases). This CDR3 is 14 amino acids long. CDR1 is SGHRS, CDR2 YFSETQ, per germline. With 4 bases removed from V and 7 bases from J, the gap between germline ends came to 18 bases. The CDR3: CASSPRPERGEQYF. The CDR3 DNA reads as TGCGCCAGCAGCCCGCGGCCGGAACGGGGAGAGCAGTACTTC. Full variable domain (remainder filled in from reference TRBV5-1 and TRBJ2-7): KAGVTQTPRYLIKTRGQQVTLSCSPISGHRSVSWYQQTPGQGLQFLFEYFSETQRNKGNFPGRFSGRQFSNSRSEMNVSTLELGDSALYLCASSPRPERGEQYFGPGTRLTVT.

This clonotype has ten or more counts. The rearrangement joins TRBV7-3 to TRBJ2-1, with no clear D. Trimming removed 5 bases at V and 5 bases at J, with 10 bases between. This CDR3 contains 13 residues. The germline V gene has CDR1 SGHTA and CDR2 FQGTGA. The CDR3 region has the DNA TGTGCCAGCAGCCCCATGGGCGACAATGAGCAGTTCTTC. Its translation: CASSPMGDNEQFF.

J is TRBJ2-7 and V is TRBV24-1; the match to TRBD2 covers 8 bases. Germline loops: CDR1 KGHDR, CDR2 SFDVKD. This CDR3 comprises 13 residues. The V and J ends lost 8 bases and 4 bases, in that order; junction bases with no gene match: 6. The DNA for the CDR3 is TGTGCCACCATGGGACGGGAGGGGTACGAGCAGTACTTC. As protein: CATMGREGYEQYF.

This clonotype was detected ten times or more. The V and J genes are TRBV5-6 and TRBJ2-1; TRBD2 matches at 11 bases. The germline CDR1 and CDR2 sequences are SGHDT and YYEEEE. The V and J ends lost 1 base and 8 bases, in that order; junction bases with no gene match: 11. The CDR3 totals 17 residues. Written as DNA, the CDR3 is TGTGCCAGCAGCTTGCGTCCGGGTAGCGGGGGGGCCGATGAGCAGTTCTTC. It codes for CASSLRPGSGGADEQFF.

The chain employs TRBV27 and TRBJ2-5, with a weak D call TRBD1 (6 bases). Germline CDR1 MNHEY, CDR2 SMNVEV (reference sequence). The CDR3 loop spans 12 amino acids. The ends were cut back, 6 bases at V and 5 bases at J, with 10 bases in the middle. CDR3 loop: CASSTGYETQYF. As DNA, the CDR3 is TGTGCCAGCAGCACAGGGTACGAGACCCAGTACTTC.

There are a few counts of this clonotype. The gene calls are TRBV20-1 and TRBJ2-7, with TRBD2 identical over 13 bases. V lost 3 bases, J lost 7 bases, and 12 bases stayed unmatched. The CDR3 covers 16 residues. Per the germline V gene, CDR1 is DFQATT and CDR2 is SNEGSKA (reference sequence). CDR3 protein: CSASPWTSGSEDEQYF. The CDR3, as DNA: TGCAGTGCTAGCCCCTGGACTAGCGGGAGTGAGGATGAGCAGTACTTC.

J is TRBJ1-1 and V is TRBV9; 7 bases match TRBD1. The germline gives CDR1 SGDLS, CDR2 YYNGEE. V lost 3 bases to trimming and J lost 1 base; unmatched junction nucleotides: 3. The CDR3 has 14 residues. This CDR3 reads CASSGDRENTEAFF. The CDR3 DNA reads TGTGCCAGCAGCGGAGACAGGGAGAACACTGAAGCTTTCTTT. Using reference TRBV9 and TRBJ1-1 for the parts outside the CDR3, the full variable domain is DSGVTQTPKHLITATGQRVTLRCSPRSGDLSVYWYQQSLDQGLQFLIQYYNGEERAKGNILERFSAQQFPDLHSELNLSSLELGDSALYFCASSGDRENTEAFFGQGTRLTVV.

The chain carries TRBV9 and TRBJ1-2; D possibly corresponds to TRBD1 (5 bases). The CDR3 is made up of 14 amino acids. With 4 bases removed from V and 8 bases from J, the gap between germline ends came to 18 bases. Germline values: CDR1 SGDLS, CDR2 YYNGEE. CDR3 nucleotide sequence: TGTGCCAGCAGCACAACTGGGGCCCCCTCGGGCTACACCTTC. Its translation: CASSTTGAPSGYTF.

In its sample, this clonotype was seen a few times. The chain couples TRBV6-1 to TRBJ2-5; the match to TRBD2 covers 10 bases. Germline V lookup: CDR1 MNHNS, CDR2 SASEGT. V lost 7 bases to trimming and J lost 0 bases; unmatched junction nucleotides: 11. The CDR3 is 17 amino acids. CDR3 residues: CASTRNPSGGDQETQYF. The CDR3 region has the DNA TGTGCCAGCACCCGAAACCCTAGCGGGGGAGACCAAGAGACCCAGTACTTC.

The chain employs TRBV25-1 and TRBJ2-4; TRBD2 might be the D (6 bases). This CDR3 has 14 residues. CDR1 and CDR2 (germline): MGHDK, SYGVNS. V was trimmed by 2 bases and J by 5 bases, leaving 10 bases between them. The CDR3 loop reads CASSETGAQNIQYF. CDR3 DNA: TGTGCCAGCAGTGAAACGGGAGCTCAAAACATTCAGTACTTC.

This clonotype was counted only a few times. The gene calls are TRBV20-1 and TRBJ2-7; D is uncertain. Deletions cut 6 bases from V and 0 bases from J, with 15 bases between. Germline CDR1 is DFQATT and CDR2 is SNEGSKA (reference sequence). The CDR3 extends over 14 amino acids. The CDR3 spells CSADPGRSSYEQYF. DNA for the CDR3: TGCAGTGCCGACCCGGGCAGGTCCTCCTACGAGCAGTACTTC.

The rearrangement joins TRBV3-1 to TRBJ1-1, with 7 bases that match TRBD1. This CDR3 has 13 residues. The junction had 3 bases not matched to a gene; V was cut back by 1 base and J by 7 bases. Germline CDR1 reads LGHDT; CDR2 reads YNNKEL (reference sequence). CDR3 nucleotide sequence: TGTGCCAGCAGCCAAGTTCAGGGGGGTGAAGCTTTCTTT. It codes for CASSQVQGGEAFF.

This clonotype was observed a handful of times. Here the CDR3 reads CASGEPGLEGDTQYF. The CDR3 bases are TGTGCCAGCGGGGAACCGGGACTAGAAGGAGATACGCAGTATTTT. V is TRBV9 and J is TRBJ2-3; TRBD2 matches 8 bases. CDR3 length: 15 amino acids. Trimming at V came to 7 bases and at J to 5 bases, leaving 12 bases not matched to a gene. The germline V gene encodes CDR1 SGDLS and CDR2 YYNGEE.

The J gene is TRBJ1-2, the V gene TRBV2, with D hard to call. CDR3 size: 12 residues. V was cut by 8 bases and J by 6 bases, with 13 bases left in between. Germline V lookup: CDR1 SNHLY, CDR2 FYNNEI. The CDR3 sequence: CASRRRADGYTF. The CDR3 region has the DNA TGTGCCAGCCGTCGGCGGGCGGATGGCTACACCTTC.